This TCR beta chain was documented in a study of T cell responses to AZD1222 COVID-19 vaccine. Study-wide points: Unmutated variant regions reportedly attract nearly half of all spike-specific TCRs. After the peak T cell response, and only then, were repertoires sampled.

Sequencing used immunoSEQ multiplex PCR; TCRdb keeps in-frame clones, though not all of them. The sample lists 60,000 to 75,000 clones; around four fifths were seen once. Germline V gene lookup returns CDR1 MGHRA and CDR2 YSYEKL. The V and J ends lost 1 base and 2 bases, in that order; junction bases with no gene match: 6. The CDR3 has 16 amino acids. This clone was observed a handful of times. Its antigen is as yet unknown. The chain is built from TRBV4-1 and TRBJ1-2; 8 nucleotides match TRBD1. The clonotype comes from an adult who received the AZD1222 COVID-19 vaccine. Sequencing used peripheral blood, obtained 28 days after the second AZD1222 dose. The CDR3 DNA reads TGCGCCAGCAGCCAAGGTAGGGACAGGAAAAACTATGGCTACACCTTC. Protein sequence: CASSQGRDRKNYGYTF.